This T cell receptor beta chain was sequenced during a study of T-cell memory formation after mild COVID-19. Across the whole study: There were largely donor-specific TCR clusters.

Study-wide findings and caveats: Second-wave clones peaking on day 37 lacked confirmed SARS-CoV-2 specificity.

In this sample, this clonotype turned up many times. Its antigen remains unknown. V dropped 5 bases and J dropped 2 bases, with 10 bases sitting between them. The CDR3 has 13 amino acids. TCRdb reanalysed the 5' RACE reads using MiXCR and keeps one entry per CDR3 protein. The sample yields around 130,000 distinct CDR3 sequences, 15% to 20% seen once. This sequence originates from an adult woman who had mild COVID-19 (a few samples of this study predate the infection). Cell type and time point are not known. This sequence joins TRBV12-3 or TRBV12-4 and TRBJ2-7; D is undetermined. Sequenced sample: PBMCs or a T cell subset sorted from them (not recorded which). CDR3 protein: CASSRTRTYEQYF. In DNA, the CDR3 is TGTGCCAGCAGTAGGACCAGAACCTACGAGCAGTACTTC.